Listed below are T cell receptor beta chains from one sample, sequenced in a study of shared clonotypes between healthy human individuals. Clones were read by immunoSEQ multiplex PCR, and TCRdb kept only the in-frame ones, dropping some. The sample consists of about 2.4 million clones, 93% of them appearing once. Sequenced input: naive CD4+ T cells from PBMCs. These receptors were obtained from a young man in good health. Some clones in this sample may be carry-over from other donors' samples. Both conserved end residues are part of each CDR3. A D gene is named only where the DNA matches it firmly. Where a row states a size, it is once, few, many or the class of an expanded clone; other rows omit it.

V gene	J gene	D gene	clone size	CDR3 DNA	CDR3 protein
TRBV7-2	TRBJ2-1	-	-	TGTGCCAGCAGCCATTCTCTCGACAGGTTTGGTGAGCAGTTCTTC	CASSHSLDRFGEQFF
TRBV4-2	TRBJ2-3	-	-	TGTGCCAGCAGCCGGGAATACACAGATACGCAGTATTTT	CASSREYTDTQYF
TRBV6-1	TRBJ2-3	-	-	TGTGCCAGCAGCGTACAGGGCCCCACAGATACGCAGTATTTT	CASSVQGPTDTQYF
TRBV5-1	TRBJ1-6	TRBD1	once	TGCGCCAGCAGCCTAGAGACAGGGCTTCGAAATTCACCCCTCCACTTT	CASSLETGLRNSPLHF
TRBV6-6	TRBJ2-1	TRBD1	-	TGTGCCAGCAGCCAAAGGACAGGGGCAATCAATGAGCAGTTCTTC	CASSQRTGAINEQFF
TRBV15	TRBJ2-1	-	-	TGTGCCACCAGCAGGGAGAGGGTTGGCGCCTACAATGAGCAGTTCTTC	CATSRERVGAYNEQFF
TRBV4-2	TRBJ2-3	TRBD2	-	TGTGCCAGCAGCCCTTCGGGAGGGCCTGGGGCAGATACGCAGTATTTT	CASSPSGGPGADTQYF
TRBV2	TRBJ2-2	-	-	TGTGCCAGCATTGTCGAGAGGGAAGCGGGGGAGCTGTTTTTT	CASIVEREAGELFF
TRBV10-2	TRBJ1-5	-	-	TGCGCCAGCAGATTTACGGGGGATCAGCCCCAGCATTTT	CASRFTGDQPQHF
TRBV11-2	TRBJ2-7	-	-	TGTGCCAGCAGCTTAGCCCCGGCGATCACCTACGAGCAGTACTTC	CASSLAPAITYEQYF
TRBV30	TRBJ1-3	-	-	TGTGCCTGGGGAACAGGAGCCTCTGGAAACACCATATATTTT	CAWGTGASGNTIYF
TRBV11-2	TRBJ2-4	-	-	TGTGCCAGCAGCCGGGACGGAACCGGGACCTTTCAGTACTTC	CASSRDGTGTFQYF
TRBV9	TRBJ2-7	TRBD1	-	TGTGCCAGCAGCGTAGAGGCAGGGGGAATCAACGAGCAGTACTTC	CASSVEAGGINEQYF
TRBV28	TRBJ2-7	-	-	TGTGCCAGCAGTTCTCTGACGAGGGAGCAGTACTTC	CASSSLTREQYF
TRBV7-3	TRBJ2-1	-	-	TGTGCCAGCAGCCCCTCCCCTCGGGGATTCCTGAACAATGAGCAGTTCTTC	CASSPSPRGFLNNEQFF
TRBV19	TRBJ2-2	-	-	TGTGCCAGTAGTGAGCAGGGTATGGCCGGGGAGCTGTTTTTT	CASSEQGMAGELFF
TRBV2	TRBJ2-5	-	-	TGTGCCAGCACCTTCGGGCGGTCACGACAAGAGACCCAGTACTTC	CASTFGRSRQETQYF
TRBV9	TRBJ2-1	TRBD2	-	TGTGCCAGCAGCCCCCCCGGGGGGGGTTATAATGAGCAGTTCTTC	CASSPPGGGYNEQFF
TRBV7-6	TRBJ1-3	-	-	TGTGCCAGCAGCCCCCACCCGGGGGCTAAAAGCTCTGGAAACACCATATATTTT	CASSPHPGAKSSGNTIYF
TRBV19	TRBJ2-4	-	-	TGTGCCAGTAGTATTTCCCAGGGTATGGCCAAAAACATTCAGTACTTC	CASSISQGMAKNIQYF
TRBV28	TRBJ2-7	TRBD1	-	TGTGCCAGCAGTTCCCACGGACAGGGAAAACCCTACGAGCAGTACTTC	CASSSHGQGKPYEQYF
TRBV18	TRBJ1-1	-	-	TGTGCCAGCTCACCGCAGGGCTTAAATCGGAACACTGAAGCTTTCTTT	CASSPQGLNRNTEAFF
TRBV2	TRBJ1-4	-	-	TGTGCCAGCTCCGTTGGCGCGGCTAATGAAAAACTGTTTTTT	CASSVGAANEKLFF
TRBV5-1	TRBJ2-3	-	-	TGCGCCAGCTCAATGTTGGTTAGCACAGATACGCAGTATTTT	CASSMLVSTDTQYF
TRBV18	TRBJ1-3	TRBD1	-	TGTGCCAGCTCACCAGGGACAGGGCCTGGAAACACCATATATTTT	CASSPGTGPGNTIYF
TRBV7-8	TRBJ1-2	-	-	TGTGCCAGCAGCGTGGGACTCGCCAGAGTAGGTGGCTACACCTTC	CASSVGLARVGGYTF
TRBV5-5	TRBJ1-1	-	-	TGTGCCAGCAGCTTGGAGGTAGGGGGGAACACTGAAGCTTTCTTT	CASSLEVGGNTEAFF
TRBV18	TRBJ2-2	TRBD2	-	TGTGCCAGCTCGCTTGTAGCGGGAGACACCGGGGAGCTGTTTTTT	CASSLVAGDTGELFF
TRBV6-5	TRBJ1-1	TRBD1	-	TGTGCCAGCAGCGGGACAGGGGTATGGGCTGAAGCTTTCTTT	CASSGTGVWAEAFF
TRBV7-2	TRBJ1-2	-	-	TGTGCCAGCAGCTTAGTAGGAGCAGACCCCTACACCTTC	CASSLVGADPYTF
TRBV27	TRBJ1-3	-	once	TGTGCCAGCAGCAATCGGGCGTTTACATCCGGAAACACCATATATTTT	CASSNRAFTSGNTIYF
TRBV7-9	TRBJ1-1	-	few	TGTGCCAGCAGCTACTCCGGGGGGAACACTGAAGCTTTCTTT	CASSYSGGNTEAFF
TRBV18	TRBJ2-5	-	-	TGTGCCAGCTCCCCGGACTCACCTTGGGAGACCCAGTACTTC	CASSPDSPWETQYF
TRBV7-3	TRBJ2-5	-	-	TGTGCCAGCAGCTTAGAGGGGGGTATATCGGCCCAGTACTTC	CASSLEGGISAQYF
TRBV6-6	TRBJ1-5	-	-	TGTGCCAGCAGTTTCCGACAGACCAATCAGCCCCAGCATTTT	CASSFRQTNQPQHF
TRBV19	TRBJ2-2	-	-	TGTGCCAGTAGCTTAACGAACACCGGGGAGCTGTTTTTT	CASSLTNTGELFF
TRBV9	TRBJ2-5	-	-	TGTGCCAGCAGCGTAACCCCACAAGCGGGTGGAATGGGACAGACCCAGTACTTC	CASSVTPQAGGMGQTQYF
TRBV6-5	TRBJ1-2	-	-	TGTGCCAGCAGCCCTCGAGGGAATGGCTACACCTTC	CASSPRGNGYTF
TRBV5-1	TRBJ1-6	-	-	TGCGCCAGCAGCTTGGCCGGAGGGCCGGAATCACCCCTCCACTTT	CASSLAGGPESPLHF
TRBV27	TRBJ1-2	TRBD1	-	TGTGCCAGCACGACAGGGGACGACGATGGCTACACCTTC	CASTTGDDDGYTF
TRBV27	TRBJ2-1	TRBD2	-	TGTGCCAGCAGACCCCTAGCGGGCGAGCAGTTCTTC	CASRPLAGEQFF
TRBV7-2	TRBJ1-2	-	-	TGTGCCAGCAGCTTAGGGCGACGGACAGCCCAATTGAGCTACACCTTC	CASSLGRRTAQLSYTF
TRBV19	TRBJ2-2	TRBD2	-	TGTGCCAGTAGTATATACGCGGGAGGCGTCTCGAACACCGGGGAGCTGTTTTTT	CASSIYAGGVSNTGELFF
TRBV7-6	TRBJ2-7	TRBD2	-	TGTGCCAGCAGCCCCATAGGGCTAGCGGGTTACTCCTACGAGCAGTACTTC	CASSPIGLAGYSYEQYF
TRBV5-4	TRBJ1-2	-	-	TGTGCCAGTAGCAGAAGTAACTATGGCTACACCTTC	CASSRSNYGYTF
TRBV14	TRBJ1-1	-	once	TGTGCCAGCAGCCAAGTGGTGGGGGGCACTGAAGCTTTCTTT	CASSQVVGGTEAFF
TRBV30	TRBJ2-2	-	-	TGTGCCTGGAGTGGGTCATGGGGCCATTCCGATACCGGGGAGCTGTTTTTT	CAWSGSWGHSDTGELFF
TRBV6-1	TRBJ1-1	-	-	TGTGCCAGCAGTGAACGGGGGACTGAAGCTTTCTTT	CASSERGTEAFF
TRBV30	TRBJ1-1	TRBD1	once	TGTGCCTGGAGTGAGACAGGGATGAACACTGAAGCTTTCTTT	CAWSETGMNTEAFF
TRBV18	TRBJ2-1	TRBD2	-	TGTGCCAGCTCTCCTTACGGGACTAGCGGGAGGGCCCTTGACAATGAGCAGTTCTTC	CASSPYGTSGRALDNEQFF
TRBV6-1	TRBJ1-1	TRBD1	-	TGTGCCAGCAAGAAAAGGGGGCGGGATTACACTGAAGCTTTCTTT	CASKKRGRDYTEAFF
TRBV9	TRBJ1-1	-	few	TGTGCCAGCAGCGTAGCTGCGATGAACACTGAAGCTTTCTTT	CASSVAAMNTEAFF
TRBV19	TRBJ2-2	-	-	TGTGCCAGTAGTATACACAGGCAGGGGTCGGCCGGGGAGCTGTTTTTT	CASSIHRQGSAGELFF
TRBV15	TRBJ1-2	TRBD1	-	TGTGCCACCAGCAGAGATTCGGGACAGAGCTACTATGGCTACACCTTC	CATSRDSGQSYYGYTF
TRBV19	TRBJ2-2	TRBD1	-	TGTGCCAGTAGTACCCGACAGGGGAACACCGGGGAGCTGTTTTTT	CASSTRQGNTGELFF
TRBV7-2	TRBJ2-5	TRBD2	-	TGTGCCAGCAGCTTAGGGAGGAGTGGGGGGGTCGAGACCCAGTACTTC	CASSLGRSGGVETQYF
TRBV5-1	TRBJ2-5	TRBD2	-	TGCGCCAGCAGTAGCGGGGATGGGCTAGAGACCCAGTACTTC	CASSSGDGLETQYF
TRBV7-3	TRBJ2-7	-	-	TGTGCCAGCAGCCGGATTCCTTCCTACGAGCAGTACTTC	CASSRIPSYEQYF
TRBV2	TRBJ1-2	-	-	TGTGCCAGCAGTGAAGGGGCAGTTACTAACTATGGCTACACCTTC	CASSEGAVTNYGYTF